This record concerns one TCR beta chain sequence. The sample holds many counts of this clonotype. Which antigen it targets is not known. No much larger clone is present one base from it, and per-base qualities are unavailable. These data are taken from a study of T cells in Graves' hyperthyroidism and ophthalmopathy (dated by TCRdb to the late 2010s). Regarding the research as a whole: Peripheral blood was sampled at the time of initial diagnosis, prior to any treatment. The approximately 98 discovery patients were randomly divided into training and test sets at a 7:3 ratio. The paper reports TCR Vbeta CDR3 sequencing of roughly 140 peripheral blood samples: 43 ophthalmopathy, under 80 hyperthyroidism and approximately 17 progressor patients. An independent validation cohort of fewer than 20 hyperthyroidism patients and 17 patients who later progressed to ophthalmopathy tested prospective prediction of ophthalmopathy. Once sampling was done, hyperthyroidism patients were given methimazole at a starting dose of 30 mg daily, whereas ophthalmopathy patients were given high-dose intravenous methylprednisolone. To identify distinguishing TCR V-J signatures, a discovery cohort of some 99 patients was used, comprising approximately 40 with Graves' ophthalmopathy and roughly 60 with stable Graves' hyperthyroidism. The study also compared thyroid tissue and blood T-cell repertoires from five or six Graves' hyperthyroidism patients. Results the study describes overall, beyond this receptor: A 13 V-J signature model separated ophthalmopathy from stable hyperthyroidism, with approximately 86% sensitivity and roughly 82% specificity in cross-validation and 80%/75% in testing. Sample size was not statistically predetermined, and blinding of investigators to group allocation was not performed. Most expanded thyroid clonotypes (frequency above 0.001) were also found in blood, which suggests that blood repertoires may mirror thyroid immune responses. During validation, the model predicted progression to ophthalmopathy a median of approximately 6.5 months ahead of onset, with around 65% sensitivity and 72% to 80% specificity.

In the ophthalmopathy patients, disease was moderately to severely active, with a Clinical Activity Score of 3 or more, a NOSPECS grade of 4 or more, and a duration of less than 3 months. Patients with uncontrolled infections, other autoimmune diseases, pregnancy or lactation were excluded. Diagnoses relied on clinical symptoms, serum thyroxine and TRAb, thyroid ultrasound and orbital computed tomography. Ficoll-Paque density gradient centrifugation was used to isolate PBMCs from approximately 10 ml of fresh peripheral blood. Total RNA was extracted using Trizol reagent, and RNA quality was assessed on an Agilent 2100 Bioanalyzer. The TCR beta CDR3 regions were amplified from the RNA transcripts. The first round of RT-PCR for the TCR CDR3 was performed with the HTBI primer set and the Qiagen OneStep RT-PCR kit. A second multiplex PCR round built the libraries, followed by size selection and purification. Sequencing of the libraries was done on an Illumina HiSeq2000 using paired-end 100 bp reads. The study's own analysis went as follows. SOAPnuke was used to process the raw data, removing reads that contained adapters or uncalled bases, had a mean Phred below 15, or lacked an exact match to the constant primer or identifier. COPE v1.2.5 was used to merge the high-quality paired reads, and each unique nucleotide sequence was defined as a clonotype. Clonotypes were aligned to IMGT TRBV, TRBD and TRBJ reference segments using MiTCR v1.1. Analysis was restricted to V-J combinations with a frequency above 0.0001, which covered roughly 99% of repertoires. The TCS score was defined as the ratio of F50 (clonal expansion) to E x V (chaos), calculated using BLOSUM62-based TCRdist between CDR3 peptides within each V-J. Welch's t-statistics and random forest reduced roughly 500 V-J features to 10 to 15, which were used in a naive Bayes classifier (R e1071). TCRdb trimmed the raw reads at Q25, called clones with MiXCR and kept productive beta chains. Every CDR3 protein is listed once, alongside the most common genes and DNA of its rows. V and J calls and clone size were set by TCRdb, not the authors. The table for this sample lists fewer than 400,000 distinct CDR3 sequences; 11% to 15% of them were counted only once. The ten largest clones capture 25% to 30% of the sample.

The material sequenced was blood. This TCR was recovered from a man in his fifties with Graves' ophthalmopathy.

The CDR3 protein: CASSQKREARETQYF. The bases are TGTGCCAGCAGCCAGAAACGGGAGGCCCGGGAGACCCAGTACTTC. The chain joins TRBV3-1 to TRBJ2-5; TRBD2 agrees with 7 junctional bases. The CDR3 numbers 15 residues from cysteine through phenylalanine. The only DNA kept is the CDR3, 45 bases in frame from the first base. The germline V end is reduced by 3 bases and the J end by 5 bases; junction bases left unmatched: 9. The germline V gene (reference sequence) specifies LGHDT as CDR1 and YNNKEL as CDR2.